This is a list of T cell receptor beta chains from one sample in a study of beta chain features in type 1 diabetes. Repertoires were generated with immunoSEQ multiplex PCR, while TCRdb's copy carries only in-frame clones and drops some. The sample holds 200,000 to 250,000 clones, roughly two thirds seen once. The sample was naive CD4+ T cells from blood. The source of these receptors is a young man in good health. Both conserved end residues are part of each CDR3. Fields, in order: D gene, J gene, clone size, V gene, CDR3 DNA, CDR3 protein. The D gene is left open where the match is weak. A row's size may be missing; if present it is once, few, many or a size class.

>NA|TRBJ1-1|NA|TRBV9
TGTGCCAGCAGCGTAGAAGGAGTCGGGAACACTGAAGCTTTCTTT
CASSVEGVGNTEAFF
>NA|TRBJ2-5|few|TRBV10-3
TGTGCCATCAGCAAAGGGCTTACGGAGACCCAGTACTTC
CAISKGLTETQYF
>NA|TRBJ2-6|NA|TRBV15
TGTGCCACCAGCAGAGATTTTCCCCCAGGGGCTGGGGCCAACGTCCTGACTTTC
CATSRDFPPGAGANVLTF
>NA|TRBJ2-7|few|TRBV7-2
TGTGCCAGCAGCGGCAGACATGATGCCTACGAGCAGTACTTC
CASSGRHDAYEQYF
>NA|TRBJ2-7|NA|TRBV7-2
TGTGCCAGCAGCCCAGGGACGGGGCGCTACGAGCAGTACTTC
CASSPGTGRYEQYF
>NA|TRBJ1-2|NA|TRBV29-1
TGCAGCGTTGAGGGGCAGCTTAACTATGGCTACACCTTC
CSVEGQLNYGYTF
>TRBD2|TRBJ2-5|NA|TRBV10-1
TGCGCCAGCAGTCCGCTAGCGGGAGGGGAGGAGACCCAGTACTTC
CASSPLAGGEETQYF
>NA|TRBJ1-2|NA|TRBV30
TGTGCCTGGAGTGTACATAGCTATGGCTACACCTTC
CAWSVHSYGYTF
>NA|TRBJ2-7|NA|TRBV25-1
TGTGCCAGCGGACCCCTGAGGAGGACCGAGCAGTACTTC
CASGPLRRTEQYF
>NA|TRBJ2-1|once|TRBV7-2
TGTGCCAGCAGCGGATTCTTTCCGGGGGTCTCCAATGAGCAGTTCTTC
CASSGFFPGVSNEQFF
>NA|TRBJ2-7|NA|TRBV30
TGTGCCTGGAGTGTGGGTTTAGCGCTCGAGCAGTACTTC
CAWSVGLALEQYF
>NA|TRBJ2-7|NA|TRBV11-2
TGTGCCAGCAGCTTATTTCGGACCGACTACGAGCAGTACTTC
CASSLFRTDYEQYF
>NA|TRBJ2-3|NA|TRBV4-3
TGCGCCAGCAGCCGAGGCCTGGGGCAGATCAGCACAGATACGCAGTATTTT
CASSRGLGQISTDTQYF
>TRBD2|TRBJ2-5|NA|TRBV28
TGTGCCAGCAGTTCCCCCGGGAGTAGCGGGAGCATGAGGGAGACCCAGTACTTC
CASSSPGSSGSMRETQYF
>NA|TRBJ2-7|few|TRBV29-1
TGCAGCGCTCGGACCGGGAAGGAGCAGTACTTC
CSARTGKEQYF
>TRBD2|TRBJ2-1|NA|TRBV9
TGTGCCAGCAGCGTCGATAGCGGGGTTGACTCCTACAATGAGCAGTTCTTC
CASSVDSGVDSYNEQFF
>NA|TRBJ1-3|NA|TRBV30
TGTGCCTGGACTAACGACGGCCGCTCTGGAAACACCATATATTTT
CAWTNDGRSGNTIYF
>NA|TRBJ1-2|NA|TRBV29-1
TGCAGCGTTAGCAGGGCCTATGGCTACACCTTC
CSVSRAYGYTF